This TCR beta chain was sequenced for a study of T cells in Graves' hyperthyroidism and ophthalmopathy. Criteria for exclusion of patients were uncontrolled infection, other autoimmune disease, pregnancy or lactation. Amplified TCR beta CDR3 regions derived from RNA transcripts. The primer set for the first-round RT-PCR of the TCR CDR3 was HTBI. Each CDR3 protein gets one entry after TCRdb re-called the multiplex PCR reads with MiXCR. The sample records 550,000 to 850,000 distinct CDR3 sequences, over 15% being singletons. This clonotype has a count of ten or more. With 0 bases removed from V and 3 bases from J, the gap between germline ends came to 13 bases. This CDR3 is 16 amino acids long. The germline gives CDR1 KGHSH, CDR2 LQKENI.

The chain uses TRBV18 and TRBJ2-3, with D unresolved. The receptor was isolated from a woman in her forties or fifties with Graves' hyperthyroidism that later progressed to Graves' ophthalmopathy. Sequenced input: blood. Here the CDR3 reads CASSPPRTAGTDTQYF. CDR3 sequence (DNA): TGTGCCAGCTCACCACCAAGGACGGCCGGGACAGATACGCAGTATTTT.